The rows below give T cell receptor beta chains drawn from one sample of a study of cytomegalovirus exposure and HLA in healthy donors. The table came from immunoSEQ multiplex PCR; TCRdb's copy has only in-frame clones and leaves some out. The table has 130,000 or so clones, roughly 76% seen once. Sequencing used PBMCs. Source of these receptors: a female donor in good health and CMV-seronegative. Both conserved end residues are part of each CDR3. A D gene is named only where the DNA matches it firmly. Where a row states a size, it is once, few, many or the class of an expanded clone; other rows omit it.

D gene,V gene,J gene,clone size,CDR3 protein,CDR3 DNA
NA,TRBV11-2,TRBJ2-2,NA,CASSLGHSQNTGELFF,TGTGCCAGCAGCTTAGGGCACAGTCAGAACACCGGGGAGCTGTTTTTT
NA,TRBV19,TRBJ2-6,NA,CASSIDGVPEGGANVLTF,TGTGCCAGTAGTATAGATGGAGTTCCCGAGGGAGGGGCCAACGTCCTGACTTTC
NA,TRBV6-5,TRBJ1-6,NA,CASRRENSPLHF,TGTGCCAGCCGCAGGGAAAATTCACCCCTCCACTTT
NA,TRBV27,TRBJ2-1,NA,CASSRTPYNEQFF,TGTGCCAGCAGTAGGACACCCTACAATGAGCAGTTCTTC
TRBD1,TRBV27,TRBJ1-3,NA,CASSWDSGNTIYF,TGTGCCAGCAGTTGGGACAGTGGAAACACCATATATTTT
TRBD1,TRBV2,TRBJ2-7,NA,CASRAGGPGEQYF,TGTGCCAGCAGGGCAGGGGGACCTGGGGAGCAGTACTTC
TRBD1,TRBV29-1,TRBJ1-2,NA,CSATGTGVGYTF,TGCAGCGCAACAGGGACAGGGGTAGGCTACACCTTC
NA,TRBV7-9,TRBJ2-7,NA,CASRVGGVGEQYF,TGTGCCAGCAGGGTAGGCGGGGTGGGGGAGCAGTACTTC
NA,TRBV27,TRBJ2-7,few,CASSTGQSYEQYF,TGTGCCAGCAGTACCGGACAGTCCTACGAGCAGTACTTC
TRBD1,TRBV2,TRBJ1-6,NA,CASNKPGTGLNPSNSPLHF,TGTGCCAGCAACAAACCCGGGACAGGACTTAACCCCTCGAATTCACCCCTCCACTTT
NA,TRBV6-1,TRBJ2-7,NA,CASSERRGRGLSFDYEQYF,TGTGCCAGCAGTGAAAGAAGGGGGAGAGGGCTCTCCTTCGACTACGAGCAGTACTTC
NA,TRBV28,TRBJ1-1,NA,CASKNRDDAFF,TGTGCCAGCAAAAACAGGGACGACGCTTTCTTT
NA,TRBV6-1,TRBJ1-3,NA,CASSESLFGNTIYF,TGTGCCAGCAGTGAATCTCTGTTTGGAAACACCATATATTTT
NA,TRBV28,TRBJ1-1,NA,CASNSGRGAFF,TGTGCCAGCAATTCCGGTCGGGGGGCTTTCTTT
TRBD1,TRBV7-9,TRBJ1-2,NA,CSSSSWETGGAYEDYGYTF,TGTTCCAGCAGCTCCTGGGAGACAGGGGGCGCTTACGAAGACTATGGCTACACCTTC
TRBD1,TRBV7-9,TRBJ1-3,NA,CASSLYQGASGNTIYF,TGTGCCAGCAGCTTATACCAGGGGGCTAGTGGAAACACCATATATTTT
TRBD1,TRBV19,TRBJ1-1,few,CASKLDRDTEAFF,TGTGCCAGTAAATTGGACAGGGACACTGAAGCTTTCTTT
TRBD1,TRBV11-2,TRBJ2-2,NA,CASRSLQGARTGELFF,TGTGCCAGCAGATCCTTACAGGGGGCCCGAACCGGGGAGCTGTTTTTT
TRBD1,TRBV6-5,TRBJ1-3,few,CASSFGQASGNTIYF,TGTGCCAGCAGTTTCGGACAGGCCTCTGGAAACACCATATATTTT
NA,TRBV25-1,TRBJ1-6,NA,CASATTGSTYNSPLHF,TGTGCCAGCGCTACTACAGGGAGTACCTATAATTCACCCCTCCACTTT
NA,TRBV15,TRBJ2-1,NA,CATSRDRSGTWKTYNEQFF,TGTGCCACCAGCAGAGATCGGAGCGGGACATGGAAGACGTACAATGAGCAGTTCTTC
NA,TRBV19,TRBJ1-1,NA,CASSIPKGRGGIRDTEAFF,TGTGCCAGTAGTATACCTAAGGGGAGGGGAGGAATCCGGGACACTGAAGCTTTCTTT
TRBD2,TRBV2,TRBJ2-7,NA,CASSDSTETSGSSYEQYF,TGTGCCAGCAGTGACAGCACCGAGACTAGCGGGAGCTCCTACGAGCAGTACTTC
NA,TRBV5-6,TRBJ2-1,NA,CASSLELALSGEQFF,TGTGCCAGCAGCTTAGAACTGGCCTTAAGCGGGGAGCAGTTCTTC
NA,TRBV19,TRBJ1-4,NA,CASSMIGDNEKLFF,TGTGCCAGTAGTATGATCGGGGATAATGAAAAACTGTTTTTT
NA,TRBV7-8,TRBJ1-1,NA,CASSLDREAFF,TGTGCCAGCAGCTTAGACAGGGAAGCTTTCTTT